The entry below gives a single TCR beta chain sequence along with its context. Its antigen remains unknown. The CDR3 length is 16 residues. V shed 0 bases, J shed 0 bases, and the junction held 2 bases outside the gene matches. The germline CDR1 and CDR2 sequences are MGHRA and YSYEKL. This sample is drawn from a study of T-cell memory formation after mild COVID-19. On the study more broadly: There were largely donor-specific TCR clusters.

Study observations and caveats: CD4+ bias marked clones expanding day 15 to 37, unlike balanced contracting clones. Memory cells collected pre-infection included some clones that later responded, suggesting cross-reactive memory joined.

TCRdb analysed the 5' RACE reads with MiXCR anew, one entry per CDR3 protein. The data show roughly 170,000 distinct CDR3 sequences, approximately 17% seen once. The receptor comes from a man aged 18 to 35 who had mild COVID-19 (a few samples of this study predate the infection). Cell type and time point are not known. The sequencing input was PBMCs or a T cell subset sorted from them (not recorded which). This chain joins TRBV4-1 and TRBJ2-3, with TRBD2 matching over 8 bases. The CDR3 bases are TGCGCCAGCAGCCAAGAGGGACTAGGCAGCACAGATACGCAGTATTTT. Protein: CASSQEGLGSTDTQYF.